This T cell receptor (beta chain) was obtained from a study of blood T cell repertoires in COVID-19. The ends lost 3 bases at V and 2 bases at J; junction bases unmatched: 7. CDR1 is GTSNPN, CDR2 SVGIG, per germline (reference sequence). CDR3 size: 16 residues. TCRdb's copy holds only in-frame clones and misses some; the assay was immunoSEQ multiplex PCR. Here the sample spans under 300,000 clones, 89% being singletons. This chain joins TRBV30 and TRBJ2-1; TRBD2 matches at 10 bases. The TCR comes from a woman aged 40-49 years who had recovered from COVID-19. Sequencing was performed on PBMCs or T cells enriched from blood (not recorded which). The CDR3 is CAWSPRLAGTYNEQFF. DNA for the CDR3: TGTGCCTGGAGCCCCCGACTAGCGGGTACCTACAATGAGCAGTTCTTC.